The source of this T cell receptor beta chain is a study of blood T cell repertoires in COVID-19. The wider study: Samples taken during acute and convalescent COVID-19 were collected in the United States, Italy and Spain. PBMCs, B-cell-depleted T cells, or T cells provided the cDNA or gDNA that made up the material.

CDR3 length equals 13 residues. The V and J ends lost 8 bases and 0 bases, in that order; junction bases with no gene match: 3. From germline, CDR1 is LNHDA and CDR2 SQIVND (reference sequence). Per the authors' pipeline: Amplification of reference gene primers was used by the study to estimate nucleated cell counts. Some clones are missing from TCRdb's copy, which holds only in-frame ones; the method was immunoSEQ multiplex PCR. D and trimming come from the DNA, and the V and J calls and clone size come from that table. The sample gives 84,000 or so clones, 85% to 95% of which show up once; under 7.5% is in the top ten.

This TCR derives from a woman aged 60-75 years with active COVID-19. The sample comprised peripheral blood. The chain combines TRBV19 with TRBJ1-1; 7 bases are shared with TRBD1. The CDR3 here is CASEGQLNTEAFF. The DNA of the CDR3 is TGTGCCAGTGAGGGACAGTTGAACACTGAAGCTTTCTTT.